This T cell receptor beta chain was identified during a study of shared clonotypes between healthy human individuals. The assay was immunoSEQ multiplex PCR, and TCRdb's table has in-frame clones only and misses some. The table shows about 2.2 million clones, with about 94% occurring only once. This clone was detected only once. The sample has other DNA sequences that encode this CDR3 too. It was CD45RO-negative cells, positively selected for CCR7, that made up naive CD8 cells, with terminally differentiated effector memory CD45RA+ cells excluded. All donors were healthy HIV-negative adults lacking recent acute infections or vaccinations. V was cut by 0 bases and J by 2 bases, with 7 bases left in between. The CDR3 has 14 amino acids. Germline assignment: CDR1 ENHRY and CDR2 SYGVKD.

Sequenced: naive CD8+ T cells from PBMCs. The source is a young man in good health. Some clones in this sample may be carry-over from other donors' samples. This sequence joins TRBV10-3 and TRBJ1-2; D is ambiguous. The CDR3 DNA reads TGTGCCATCAGTGAGTCGAGAGGGAACTATGGCTACACCTTC. Residues: CAISESRGNYGYTF.